A selection of T cell receptor beta chains follows, all from one sample in a study of cytomegalovirus exposure and HLA in healthy donors. The protocol was immunoSEQ multiplex PCR, while the TCRdb copy is restricted to in-frame clones and leaves out a portion. The data contain some 180,000 clones, about 90% of them singletons. Source material: PBMCs. The receptors were sampled from a girl less than two years old in good health and CMV-seronegative. Each CDR3 is given with its conserved first and last residue. D genes are given only for firm matches. A row's size may be missing; if present it is once, few, many or a size class.

>TRBV10-3|NA|TRBD2|TRBJ2-1
CAISPSGASYNEQFF
TGTGCCATCAGCCCTAGCGGGGCGTCCTACAATGAGCAGTTCTTC
>TRBV7-9|NA|TRBD2|TRBJ2-7
CASSKSGGASEQYF
TGTGCCAGCAGCAAGAGCGGGGGGGCCTCCGAGCAGTACTTC
>TRBV10-3|NA|NA|TRBJ1-6
CAISESRQSRSYNSPLHF
TGTGCCATCAGTGAGTCGCGGCAGTCGCGCTCCTATAATTCACCCCTCCACTTT
>TRBV30|NA|NA|TRBJ1-1
CAWMSKFMNTEAFF
TGTGCCTGGATGTCAAAATTCATGAACACTGAAGCTTTCTTT
>TRBV9|once|NA|TRBJ2-7
CASNLGGTDEQYF
TGTGCCAGCAACCTCGGGGGTACTGACGAGCAGTACTTC
>TRBV2|NA|NA|TRBJ2-3
CASSTREEGLDTQYF
TGTGCCAGCAGTACAAGAGAGGAGGGCCTGGATACGCAGTATTTT
>TRBV7-9|NA|TRBD2|TRBJ2-7
CASSSPPSGGSSYEQYF
TGTGCCAGCAGCTCCCCCCCTAGCGGGGGGTCTTCCTACGAGCAGTACTTC
>TRBV27|NA|TRBD1|TRBJ1-5
CASSWTGANQPQHF
TGTGCCAGCAGCTGGACAGGGGCCAATCAGCCCCAGCATTTT
>TRBV6-1|NA|TRBD2|TRBJ2-5
CASSGLAVSETQYF
TGTGCCAGCTCGGGACTAGCGGTCTCAGAGACCCAGTACTTC
>TRBV6-5|few|NA|TRBJ2-7
CASSFGQISYEQYF
TGTGCCAGCAGTTTTGGACAGATTTCCTACGAGCAGTACTTC
>TRBV4-3|NA|TRBD2|TRBJ2-1
CASSQPAGGHYNEQFF
TGCGCCAGCAGCCAACCCGCGGGAGGCCATTACAATGAGCAGTTCTTC
>TRBV7-8|NA|NA|TRBJ2-7
CASSFGSTGTYEQYF
TGTGCCAGCAGCTTCGGCAGTACAGGCACCTACGAGCAGTACTTC
>TRBV6-5|NA|NA|TRBJ2-7
CASSYQGGSYEQYF
TGTGCCAGCAGTTACCAGGGGGGCTCCTACGAGCAGTACTTC
>TRBV4-2|NA|TRBD1|TRBJ1-1
CASSLGQGEGISEAFF
TGTGCCAGCAGCCTCGGACAGGGGGAGGGTATATCGGAAGCTTTCTTT
>TRBV7-9|NA|NA|TRBJ2-7
CSSSLGQGNYEQYF
TGTTCCAGCAGCTTAGGCCAGGGCAACTACGAGCAGTACTTC
>TRBV18|few|TRBD2|TRBJ2-1
CASSPSLAGHNEQFF
TGTGCCAGCTCACCAAGTCTAGCGGGGCACAATGAGCAGTTCTTC
>TRBV5-4|NA|TRBD2|TRBJ2-5
CASSDSGGARMTQYF
TGTGCCAGCAGTGACAGCGGGGGGGCTCGGATGACCCAGTACTTC
>TRBV7-6|NA|NA|TRBJ1-2
CASSAGAANYGYTF
TGTGCCAGCAGCGCAGGGGCGGCTAACTATGGCTACACCTTC
>TRBV7-9|NA|NA|TRBJ1-3
CASSLPRVTDTIYF
TGTGCCAGCAGCTTGCCCAGGGTGACGGACACCATATATTTT
>TRBV5-6|NA|TRBD1|TRBJ2-2
CASSLRDRVAGELFF
TGTGCCAGCAGCTTGCGAGACAGGGTGGCCGGGGAGCTGTTTTTT
>TRBV5-1|NA|NA|TRBJ2-5
CASSSGLTQETQYF
TGCGCCAGCAGCTCGGGACTGACGCAAGAGACCCAGTACTTC
>TRBV20-1|few|NA|TRBJ2-1
CSARSGHEQFF
TGCAGTGCTAGGTCTGGCCATGAGCAGTTCTTC
>TRBV19|NA|TRBD1|TRBJ2-4
CASSPRGDSIQYF
TGTGCCAGTAGTCCCCGTGGGGACAGCATTCAGTACTTC
>TRBV5-1|NA|NA|TRBJ1-1
CASSLDRTLTEAFF
TGCGCCAGCAGCTTGGACAGAACCCTTACTGAAGCTTTCTTT
>TRBV2|NA|TRBD2|TRBJ2-2
CASSDFGGGNTGELFF
TGTGCCAGCAGTGACTTCGGCGGGGGGAACACCGGGGAGCTGTTTTTT
>TRBV4-1|NA|NA|TRBJ2-7
CASSRQASYEQYF
TGCGCCAGCAGCCGACAGGCCTCCTACGAGCAGTACTTC
>TRBV4-2|NA|TRBD2|TRBJ2-3
CASSPGTSGTDTQYF
TGTGCCAGCAGCCCCGGGACTAGCGGCACAGATACGCAGTATTTT
>TRBV9|NA|NA|TRBJ2-6
CASSVAFLSGANVLTF
TGTGCCAGCAGCGTAGCCTTTCTTTCTGGGGCCAACGTCCTGACTTTC
>TRBV7-2|NA|NA|TRBJ2-4
CASSFLGSAENIQYF
TGTGCCAGCAGCTTCCTCGGGTCAGCCGAAAACATTCAGTACTTC
>TRBV10-3|NA|TRBD1|TRBJ1-5
CAISEGAGTGGVNQPQHF
TGTGCCATCAGTGAGGGGGCCGGAACAGGGGGCGTCAATCAGCCCCAGCATTTT
>TRBV6-1|NA|NA|TRBJ1-1
CASSGRVKVGKNTEAFF
TGTGCCAGCAGTGGCAGGGTGAAAGTCGGAAAGAACACTGAAGCTTTCTTT
>TRBV10-3|NA|NA|TRBJ1-4
CAISESTGAQKLFF
TGTGCCATCAGTGAGTCGACAGGTGCCCAAAAACTGTTTTTT
>TRBV2|NA|TRBD2|TRBJ2-5
CASNYPKTSGGPRIQETQYF
TGTGCCAGCAATTACCCTAAGACTAGCGGGGGGCCTAGAATCCAAGAGACCCAGTACTTC
>TRBV5-4|NA|TRBD1|TRBJ1-6
CASSWRDPKQGPYYNSPLHF
TGTGCCAGCAGCTGGAGAGACCCCAAACAGGGGCCCTATTATAATTCACCCCTCCACTTT
>TRBV7-9|NA|TRBD2|TRBJ2-5
CASSPRFSGFRETQYF
TGTGCCAGCAGCCCGAGATTTAGCGGGTTTAGAGAGACCCAGTACTTC
>TRBV5-4|NA|NA|TRBJ2-1
CASSPDSPSYNEQFF
TGTGCCAGCAGCCCGGACAGTCCGTCCTACAATGAGCAGTTCTTC
>TRBV6-1|once|TRBD2|TRBJ2-7
CASKVAGEGPTVQYF
TGTGCCAGCAAGGTGGCGGGAGAAGGTCCAACGGTCCAGTACTTC
>TRBV4-1|NA|NA|TRBJ2-5
CASRTQGVGETQYF
TGCGCCAGCAGAACACAGGGAGTTGGAGAGACCCAGTACTTC
>TRBV4-1|NA|NA|TRBJ2-5
CASSQEWRVPGETQYF
TGCGCCAGCAGCCAAGAATGGCGGGTACCTGGAGAGACCCAGTACTTC